Below, one T cell receptor beta chain is given with its context. This clone turned up a few times. Its antigen has not been determined. No base qualities exist here, and no much larger clone lies one base off it. The sample originates from a study of radiation and T cells in renal cell carcinoma (dated by TCRdb to the early 2020s). About the investigation overall: Samples came from a clinical trial, in which primary renal cell carcinomas received 15 Gy stereotactic body radiation therapy followed by nephrectomy 4 weeks later. In total, fewer than 55 samples underwent TCR beta sequencing: roughly 26 tumors plus 27 peripheral blood samples. A total of roughly 3,900,000 unique CDR3 nucleotide sequences, encoding fewer than 3,000,000 unique CDR3 amino acid sequences, were found across all 55 or so samples.

The cysteine opens and the phenylalanine closes a CDR3 of 14 amino acids. The read is trimmed to its CDR3 DNA, 42 bases read in frame from base 1. From the germline V gene (reference sequence), CDR1 is LNHDA and CDR2 is SQIVND. V is shortened by 0 bases, J by 4 bases, and the region joining them spans 9 bases. Following the manufacturer's recommendations, the immunoSEQ kit was used to generate TCR beta libraries from genomic DNA. For library preparation, a first multiplex PCR was performed with proprietary primers, followed by a second PCR in which unique barcodes were added, and bead cleanups were performed after each round. A kit-provided positive control reaction and a negative control reaction were included in every sample batch. The final libraries underwent checking on an Agilent 4200 TapeStation D1000 ScreenTape, volumetric pooling, and quantification by qPCR. Sequencing was performed on an Illumina NextSeq500 with a MidOutput 150-cycle cartridge, and 156 Read1 and 15 Index1 cycles were run with kit custom primers. The pooled library was loaded at 0.8 to 1 pM with an approximately 18% PhiX control spike-in. Regarding the original processing steps: Vendor-processed data were analyzed in R, with a clonotype defined as all T cells sharing the same CDR3 nucleotide sequence. For clone abundance analyses, frequencies were normalized to the 10,000 most abundant clones per sample. Public T cell clones, which averaged fewer than five per sample, were removed prior to analysis. Tumor-enriched clonotypes and baseline blood-enriched clonotypes were defined as those with an abundance difference of at least 32-fold between compartments. A beta-binomial differential abundance model was used to identify clonotypes that expanded or contracted between blood time points. Tumor-blood repertoire similarity was measured with the Baroni-Urbani and Buser coefficient, and group comparisons used two-tailed Wilcoxon tests in R. TCRdb carries this immuneACCESS record with in-frame sequences only. Its versions omit some clonotypes, under half of them owing to an unresolved V gene in the studies checked, with the rest unexplained. The V and J calls and clone size were taken over from that table, and D and trimming were inferred from the DNA. For this sample there are about 150,000 clones; 80% to 90% appear just once. 10% to 15% of the sample rests with the top ten.

The time point tag for this specimen amounts to: blood 2 weeks post-SBRT. The treatment or condition tag for this specimen amounts to: 15 Gy SBRT to primary tumor, nephrectomy 4 weeks later. Serial peripheral blood from radiation-treated patients was sampled at baseline, 2 weeks and 4 weeks after SBRT to track tumor-enriched clonotypes. Renal cell carcinoma with clear cell pathology was present in all patients. The QIAamp DNA Blood Mini Kit (Qiagen) was used to prepare genomic DNA for TCR sequencing. Only samples passing all quality control checks were included in the analyses. Here is what the overall study found, with its caveats: Tracking of blood repertoire dynamics stopped at around 4 weeks after treatment, with no follow-up past that point. With a single-armed trial design, the study had no way to address how radiation dose or scheduling affects the TCR repertoire. An increase in top tumor clonotypes in blood was observed from baseline to 2 weeks post-radiation, followed by contraction by 4 weeks, which was taken to suggest transient expansion of tumor-resident clones. Because pretreatment tumor biopsies were not available, the baseline intratumoral presence of clonotypes could not be determined.

The receptor was isolated from a woman aged 50 to 60 with renal cell carcinoma. Rearrangement joined TRBV19 to TRBJ1-1; TRBD1 is a weak D gene call, 6 bases matching. The material was blood, obtained from a patient whose treatment included radiotherapy and nephrectomy. Here the CDR3 is given as CASSIERGGTEAFF. The DNA sequence follows: TGTGCCAGTAGTATAGAGCGAGGGGGCACTGAAGCTTTCTTT.